Sequencing of this T cell receptor beta chain was carried out in a study of Graves' ophthalmopathy and Graves' hyperthyroidism. Points from the study as a whole: Thyroid clonotypes that were expanded above 0.001 frequency mostly also appeared in blood.

This clonotype occurred many times. Its target is unknown. CDR1 is SGHTA and CDR2 is FQGTGA in the germline V gene. CDR3 length equals 18 residues. Deletions cut 2 bases from V and 1 base from J, with 20 bases between. Where ophthalmopathy was present, donors had moderate-to-severe activity, CAS ≥3, NOSPECS ≥4 and duration under 3 months. Clinicians diagnosed using symptoms, serum thyroxine, TRAb, thyroid ultrasound and orbital computed tomography. A volume of 9.5 to 10 ml of fresh peripheral blood supplied the PBMCs. RNA served as the template for amplifying TCR beta CDR3 regions. HTBI primers were used in a first-round RT-PCR, which preceded a second-round multiplex PCR. Each CDR3 protein gets one entry after TCRdb re-called the multiplex PCR reads with MiXCR. Among fewer than 400,000 distinct CDR3 sequences listed, roughly 18% were seen once.

This TCR came from a woman under 30 with Graves' ophthalmopathy. This chain joins TRBV7-3 and TRBJ1-1; D may be TRBD1 (5 bases). Sequenced sample: peripheral blood. The CDR3 DNA sequence: TGTGCCAGCAGCTTAGGGGGGAGGATCCTAGGACGGAACACTGAAGCTTTCTTT. Its protein product is CASSLGGRILGRNTEAFF.